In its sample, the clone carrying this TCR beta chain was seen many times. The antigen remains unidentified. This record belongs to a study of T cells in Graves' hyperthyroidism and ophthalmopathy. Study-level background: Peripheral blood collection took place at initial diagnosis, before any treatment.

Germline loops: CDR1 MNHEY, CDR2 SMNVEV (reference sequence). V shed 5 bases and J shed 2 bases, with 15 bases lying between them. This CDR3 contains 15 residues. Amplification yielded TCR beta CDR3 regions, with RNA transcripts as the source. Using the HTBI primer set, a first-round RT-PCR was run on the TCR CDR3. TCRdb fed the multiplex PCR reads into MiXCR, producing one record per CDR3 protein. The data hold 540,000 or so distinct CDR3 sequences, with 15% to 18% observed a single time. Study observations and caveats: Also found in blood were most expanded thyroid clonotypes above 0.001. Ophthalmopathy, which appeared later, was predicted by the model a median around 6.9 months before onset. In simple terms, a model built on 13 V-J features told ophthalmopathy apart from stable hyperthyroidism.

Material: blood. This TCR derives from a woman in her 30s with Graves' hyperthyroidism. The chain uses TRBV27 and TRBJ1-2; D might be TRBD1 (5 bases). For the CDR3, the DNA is TGTGCCAGCAGTCCTACTACGGGACTCAACTATGGCTACACCTTC. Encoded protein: CASSPTTGLNYGYTF.